The next 28 T cell receptor beta chains were all read from a single sample in a study of OX40 agonist ivuxolimab in advanced cancers. TCRdb keeps only in-frame clones here, not all; method: immunoSEQ multiplex PCR. The sample gives 95,000 to 100,000 clones, just under 85% of which show up once; roughly 1.5% is in the top ten. The material was CD4+ or CD8+ T cells sorted from blood, obtained in a trial of the OX40 agonist ivuxolimab. The receptors originated from an adult with an advanced solid tumor such as melanoma, head and neck, liver or kidney cancer.

The V gene is TRBV6-6, the J gene TRBJ2-7, with TRBD1 matching over 8 bases. The CDR3 runs to 14 residues. Germline V gene data show CDR1 as MNHNY and CDR2 as SVGAGI (reference sequence). The ends lost 6 bases at V and 0 bases at J; junction bases unmatched: 4. The CDR3 sequence: CASSRGTGSYEQYF. The CDR3 DNA sequence: TGTGCCAGCAGCCGGGGGACAGGCTCCTACGAGCAGTACTTC.

This rearrangement joins TRBV19 to TRBJ1-1; 7 nucleotides match TRBD1. Per the germline V gene, CDR1 is LNHDA and CDR2 is SQIVND (reference sequence). With 2 bases clipped from V and 5 bases from J, the junction kept 8 bases outside the gene matches. The length of the CDR3 is 15 residues. The CDR3 here is CASSISRGSLTEAFF. The CDR3 DNA follows: TGTGCCAGTAGTATATCCAGGGGGAGCTTGACTGAAGCTTTCTTT.

The chain joins TRBV5-5 to TRBJ1-1, with TRBD1 matching over 7 bases. From germline, CDR1 is SGHKS and CDR2 YYEKEE (reference sequence). V lost 1 base, J lost 4 bases, and 10 bases stayed unmatched. This CDR3 region has 16 residues. The CDR3 region is CASSLIKGAVGTEAFF. CDR3 sequence (DNA): TGTGCCAGCAGCTTGATAAAGGGGGCTGTCGGCACTGAAGCTTTCTTT. Based on the CDR3 plus reference TRBV5-5 and TRBJ1-1, the full variable domain is DAGVTQSPTHLIKTRGQQVTLRCSPISGHKSVSWYQQVLGQGPQFIFQYYEKEERGRGNFPDRFSARQFPNYSSELNVNALLLGDSALYLCASSLIKGAVGTEAFFGQGTRLTVV.

The chain joins TRBV21-1 to TRBJ2-2; TRBD2 is the table's D call, not checked against the DNA. TRBV21-1 represents a pseudogene. This CDR3 comprises 16 residues. The chain's CDR3 is CASSVLAGGPNGELFF. The CDR3 DNA is TGTGCCAGCAGCGTACTAGCGGGGGGGCCGAACGGGGAGCTGTTTTTT.

This clone was detected a few times. V is TRBV30 and J is TRBJ1-2, with a possible D match to TRBD1 (5 bases). This CDR3 is built from 15 residues. Germline loops: CDR1 GTSNPN, CDR2 SVGIG (reference sequence). Trimming removed 2 bases from V and 2 bases from J, with 15 bases in between. As DNA, the CDR3 is TGTGCCTGGAGTCCAGATGGGACGGGGAACTATGGCTACACCTTC. This encodes CAWSPDGTGNYGYTF.

The chain recombines TRBV7-9 with TRBJ2-7; the D gene is possibly TRBD1 (5 bases). CDR1 and CDR2 (germline): SEHNR, FQNEAQ (reference sequence). This CDR3 is built from 15 residues. V lost 1 base and J 5 bases, leaving 15 bases between the germline ends. The CDR3 protein is CASSLVLGAQDEQYF. The CDR3 DNA is TGTGCCAGCAGCTTAGTGTTAGGGGCGCAGGACGAGCAGTACTTC.

This chain's CDR3 is CASSPRTGTEEKLFF. The CDR3 DNA follows: TGTGCCAGCAGTCCCCGAACCGGGACAGAGGAAAAACTGTTTTTT. This chain connects TRBV6-6 to TRBJ1-4; TRBD1 aligns across 7 bases. CDR3 length: 15 amino acids. Trimming took 5 bases from V and 8 from J; bases not matched to a gene: 11. Germline-derived CDR1 and CDR2 are MNHNY and SVGAGI (reference sequence).

This chain uses TRBV14 with TRBJ1-1; D gene unclear. Germline V gene sequence: CDR1 SGHDN, CDR2 FVKESK. The CDR3 totals 14 residues. V was shortened by 0 bases and J by 11 bases, with 16 bases between the two germline ends. CDR3 sequence reads: CASSQDKGPGRAFF. CDR3 nucleotide sequence: TGTGCCAGCAGCCAAGATAAGGGCCCGGGCAGGGCTTTCTTT.

This clone was seen only a few times. The gene calls are TRBV7-7 and TRBJ2-7; D unresolved. Germline V gene lookup returns CDR1 SSHAT and CDR2 FNYEAQ (reference sequence). The CDR3 runs 13 residues. V lost 1 base to trimming and J lost 5 bases, with 9 bases between them. The CDR3 region has the DNA TGTGCCAGCAGCTTAGGTGGCACCCACGAGCAGTACTTC. Residues: CASSLGGTHEQYF.

J is TRBJ1-4 and V is TRBV6-5, with 8 bases aligning to TRBD1. Germline V gene lookup returns CDR1 MNHEY and CDR2 SVGAGI. The CDR3 spans 14 residues. With V trimmed by 7 bases and J by 5 bases, 6 bases remained unmatched. The CDR3 is CASTDRDRNEKLFF. The CDR3 coding sequence is TGTGCCAGCACCGACCGGGACAGGAATGAAAAACTGTTTTTT.

V is TRBV19 and J is TRBJ1-1; weak D call: TRBD1 (6 bases). The CDR3 spans 15 residues. Deletions cut 6 bases from V and 4 bases from J, with 18 bases between. Germline V gene data show CDR1 as LNHDA and CDR2 as SQIVND (reference sequence). CDR3 in amino acids: CASSKPRGGGTEAFF. The CDR3 coding sequence is TGTGCCAGTAGCAAGCCGAGGGGGGGAGGCACTGAAGCTTTCTTT.

In its sample, this clone was seen a few times. The chain uses TRBV2 and TRBJ2-7; D gene ambiguous. Trimming shortened V by 3 bases and J by 3 bases, and 9 bases separated the two germline ends. Germline-derived CDR1 and CDR2 are SNHLY and FYNNEI. The CDR3 runs 13 residues. CDR3 in DNA: TGTGCCAGCAGTGATCCGTTTATCTACGAGCAGTACTTC. Amino acid sequence: CASSDPFIYEQYF.

This clone has just a few counts. The V gene is TRBV2, the J gene TRBJ2-2, with TRBD2 matching over 11 bases. The CDR3 has 15 residues. The trim removed 6 bases at V and 3 bases at J, leaving 3 bases unmatched. The germline V gene encodes CDR1 SNHLY and CDR2 FYNNEI. CDR3 loop: CASSLTSGDTGELFF. CDR3 nucleotide sequence: TGTGCCAGCAGCCTGACTAGCGGGGACACCGGGGAGCTGTTTTTT. Complete variable domain (other parts from reference TRBV2 and TRBJ2-2): EPEVTQTPSHQVTQMGQEVILRCVPISNHLYFYWYRQILGQKVEFLVSFYNNEISEKSEIFDDQFSVERPDGSNFTLKIRSTKLEDSAMYFCASSLTSGDTGELFFGEGSRLTVL.

The CDR3 nucleotides are TGCGCCAGCAGCCCACAAAGGACTGTGGTTACGCAGTATTTT. Translated, it gives CASSPQRTVVTQYF. The chain links TRBV4-3 to TRBJ2-3; possibly TRBD2 for D (5 bases). Germline lookup yields CDR1 LGHNA and CDR2 YSLEER. The V end lost 4 bases, the J end lost 8 bases, and 16 bases lay between the germline ends. The CDR3 has 14 residues.

The chain is built from TRBV7-8 and TRBJ2-7, with D unclear. The ends were cut back, 2 bases at V and 2 bases at J, with 4 bases in the middle. Germline assignment: CDR1 SGHVS and CDR2 FQNEAQ. The CDR3 sequence is 12 residues long. CDR3 bases: TGTGCCAGCAGCTTAACTGCCTACGAGCAGTACTTC. This gives the protein CASSLTAYEQYF.

This clone appeared a single time. V and J are TRBV6-5 and TRBJ1-4; no firm D call. Trimming removed 6 bases at V and 6 bases at J, with 17 bases between. Germline CDR1 MNHEY, CDR2 SVGAGI. The CDR3 has 15 residues. CDR3 bases: TGTGCCAGCAGCCGCAGACCTGGACGAGATGAAAAACTGTTTTTT. Protein: CASSRRPGRDEKLFF.

J is TRBJ2-4 and V is TRBV4-1; possibly TRBD1 or TRBD2 for D (7 bases each). Germline loops: CDR1 MGHRA, CDR2 YSYEKL. The V and J ends lost 3 bases and 0 bases respectively, with 18 bases between them. The CDR3 contains 18 residues. Here the CDR3 reads CASSQFTPGGVAKNIQYF. The CDR3 DNA reads TGCGCCAGCAGCCAGTTCACCCCAGGGGGGGTAGCCAAAAACATTCAGTACTTC.

The V call is TRBV4-2, the J call TRBJ2-7, with D possibly matching TRBD2 (6 bases). Germline values: CDR1 LGHNA, CDR2 YNFKEQ. The CDR3 runs to 15 residues. V lost 0 bases, J lost 6 bases, and 15 bases lay in between. CDR3 bases: TGTGCCAGCAGCCAAGAAATAGCGGTCCCTTCCGAGCAGTACTTC. Translating it yields CASSQEIAVPSEQYF.

The CDR3 protein is CASSQGGTQETQYF. The CDR3 DNA reads as TGCGCCAGCAGCCAAGGGGGGACGCAAGAGACCCAGTACTTC. This chain joins TRBV4-1 and TRBJ2-5, with D perhaps matching TRBD1 or TRBD2 (5 bases each). V was pared by 1 base and J by 2 bases, with 8 bases between. Germline values: CDR1 MGHRA, CDR2 YSYEKL. This CDR3 contains 14 residues.

This sequence joins TRBV29-1 and TRBJ1-6; D remains unclear. CDR3 length: 13 amino acids. Trimming left V 6 bases short and J 0 bases short, with 6 bases between. In germline, CDR1 is SQVTM, CDR2 ANQGSEA. The CDR3 sequence: CSVRGSYNSPLHF. In DNA, the CDR3 is TGCAGCGTGCGGGGCTCCTATAATTCACCCCTCCACTTT.

The chain recombines TRBV9 with TRBJ2-1; a possible D gene is TRBD1 (6 bases). CDR3 size: 13 residues. CDR1 and CDR2 from the germline V gene are SGDLS and YYNGEE. The V end lost 4 bases, the J end lost 4 bases, and 9 bases lay between the germline ends. The CDR3 DNA follows: TGTGCCAGCAGCATACAGGGTTACAATGAGCAGTTCTTC. It specifies CASSIQGYNEQFF.

The rearrangement joins TRBV7-8 to TRBJ1-2, with 12 bases that match TRBD1. This CDR3 is built from 16 residues. Germline values: CDR1 SGHVS, CDR2 FQNEAQ. The J segment lost 4 bases and the V segment lost 5 bases, leaving 8 bases of the junction unmatched. The DNA of the CDR3 is TGTGCCAGCAGCGCCCCGGGGACAGGGGGCGTCTATGGCTACACCTTC. Protein: CASSAPGTGGVYGYTF.

In this sample, this clone turned up a few times. The rearrangement uses TRBV28 and TRBJ1-5; D ambiguous. Trimming cost V 8 bases and J 4 bases, with 18 bases left between them. The CDR3 totals 15 residues. CDR1 is MDHEN and CDR2 is SYDVKM in the germline V gene. The CDR3 sequence is CASLSAGIGNQPQHF. CDR3 nucleotides: TGTGCCAGCCTCTCCGCTGGGATCGGTAATCAGCCCCAGCATTTT.

The V call is TRBV4-2, the J call TRBJ2-3; TRBD2 is a possible D gene (6 bases). V lost 5 bases, J lost 0 bases, and 15 bases lay in between. This CDR3 is 16 amino acids long. CDR1 is LGHNA and CDR2 is YNFKEQ in the germline V gene. This CDR3 reads CASSLAREHSTDTQYF. Here the CDR3 DNA reads TGTGCCAGCAGCTTGGCACGGGAGCATAGCACAGATACGCAGTATTTT.

The V and J genes are TRBV5-6 and TRBJ2-3; D is possibly TRBD1 (6 bases). The CDR3 has 14 residues. Looked up from germline, CDR1 is SGHDT and CDR2 is YYEEEE. The ends were cut back, 1 base at V and 2 bases at J, with 8 bases in the middle. CDR3 residues: CASSLQGHTDTQYF. The CDR3, as DNA: TGTGCCAGCAGCTTGCAGGGGCACACAGATACGCAGTATTTT.

The chain joins TRBV9 to TRBJ2-1; D uncertain. Trimming took off 5 bases at V and 5 bases at J, with 11 bases between the two ends. From germline, CDR1 is SGDLS and CDR2 YYNGEE. There are 13 residues in the CDR3. The CDR3 spells CASSWAKDNEQFF. The CDR3 DNA follows: TGTGCCAGCAGTTGGGCCAAGGACAATGAGCAGTTCTTC.

The V gene is TRBV9, the J gene TRBJ2-2; 12 bases map to TRBD1. The CDR3 covers 16 residues. V was pared by 3 bases and J by 5 bases, with 5 bases of the junction left unmatched. CDR1 SGDLS and CDR2 YYNGEE come from the germline V gene. The CDR3 DNA reads as TGTGCCAGCAGCGCCGGGACAGGGGGCTTAACCGGGGAGCTGTTTTTT. Protein: CASSAGTGGLTGELFF.

CDR3 region: CASSPQGASREAFF. The CDR3 region has the DNA TGTGCCAGCTCGCCGCAGGGGGCATCCCGGGAAGCTTTCTTT. V gene TRBV9 combines with J gene TRBJ1-1, with TRBD1 matching over 8 bases. CDR1 is SGDLS and CDR2 is YYNGEE in the germline V gene. The CDR3 runs 14 residues. Germline trimming cut 7 bases from V and 8 bases from J; bases unmatched to any gene: 13.